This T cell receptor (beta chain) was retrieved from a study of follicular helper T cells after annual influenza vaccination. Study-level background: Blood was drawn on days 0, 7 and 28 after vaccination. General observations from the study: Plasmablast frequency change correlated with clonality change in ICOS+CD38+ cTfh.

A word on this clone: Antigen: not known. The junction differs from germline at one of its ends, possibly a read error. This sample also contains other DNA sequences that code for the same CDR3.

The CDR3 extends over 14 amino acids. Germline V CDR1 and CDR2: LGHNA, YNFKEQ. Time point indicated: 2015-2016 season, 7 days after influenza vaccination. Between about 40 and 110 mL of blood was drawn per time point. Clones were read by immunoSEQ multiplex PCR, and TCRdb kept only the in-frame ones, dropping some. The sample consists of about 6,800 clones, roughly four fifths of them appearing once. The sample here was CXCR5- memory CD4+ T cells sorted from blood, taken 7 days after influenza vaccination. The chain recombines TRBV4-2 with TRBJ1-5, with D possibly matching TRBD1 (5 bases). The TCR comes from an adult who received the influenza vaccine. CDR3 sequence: CASSLSGGGQPQHF. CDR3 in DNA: TGTGCCAGTAGCCTTTCCGGGGGGGGTCAGCCCCAGCATTTT.